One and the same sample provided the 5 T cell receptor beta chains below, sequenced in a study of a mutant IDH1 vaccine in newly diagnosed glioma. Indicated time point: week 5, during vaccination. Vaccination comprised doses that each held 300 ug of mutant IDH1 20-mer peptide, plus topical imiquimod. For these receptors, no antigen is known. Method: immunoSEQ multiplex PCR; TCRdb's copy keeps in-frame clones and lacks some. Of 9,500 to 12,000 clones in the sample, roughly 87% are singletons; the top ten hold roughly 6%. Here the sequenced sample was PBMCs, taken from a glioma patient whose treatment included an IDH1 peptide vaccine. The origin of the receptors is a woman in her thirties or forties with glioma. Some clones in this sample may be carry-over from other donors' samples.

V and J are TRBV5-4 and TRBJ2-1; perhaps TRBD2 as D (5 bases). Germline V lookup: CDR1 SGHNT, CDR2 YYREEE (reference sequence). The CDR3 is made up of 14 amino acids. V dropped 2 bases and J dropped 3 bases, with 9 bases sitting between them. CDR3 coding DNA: TGTGCCAGCAGCTTCCCCCGGGACTACAATGAGCAGTTCTTC. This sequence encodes CASSFPRDYNEQFF. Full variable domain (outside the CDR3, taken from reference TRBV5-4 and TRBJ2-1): ETGVTQSPTHLIKTRGQQVTLRCSSQSGHNTVSWYQQALGQGPQFIFQYYREEENGRGNFPPRFSGLQFPNYSSELNVNALELDDSALYLCASSFPRDYNEQFFGPGTRLTVL.

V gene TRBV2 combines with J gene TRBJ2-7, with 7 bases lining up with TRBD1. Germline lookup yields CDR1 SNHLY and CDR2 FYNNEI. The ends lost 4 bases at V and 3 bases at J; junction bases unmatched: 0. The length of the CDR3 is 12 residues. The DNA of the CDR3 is TGTGCCAGCAGTGGGGACAGCTACGAGCAGTACTTC. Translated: CASSGDSYEQYF.

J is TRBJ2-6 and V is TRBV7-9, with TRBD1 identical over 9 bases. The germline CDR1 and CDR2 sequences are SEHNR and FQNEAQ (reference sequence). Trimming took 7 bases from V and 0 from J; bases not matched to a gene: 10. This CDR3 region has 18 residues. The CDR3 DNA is TGTGCCAGCACTGATCGGGACAGGGCTATCTCTGGGGCCAACGTCCTGACTTTC. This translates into CASTDRDRAISGANVLTF.

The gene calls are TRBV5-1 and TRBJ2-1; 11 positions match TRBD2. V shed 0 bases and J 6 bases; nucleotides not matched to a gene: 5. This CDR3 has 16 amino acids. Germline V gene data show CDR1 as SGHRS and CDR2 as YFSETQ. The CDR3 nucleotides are TGCGCCAGCAGCTTGGCCGGGCTAGCGGGAGGCAATGAGCAGTTCTTC. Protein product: CASSLAGLAGGNEQFF.

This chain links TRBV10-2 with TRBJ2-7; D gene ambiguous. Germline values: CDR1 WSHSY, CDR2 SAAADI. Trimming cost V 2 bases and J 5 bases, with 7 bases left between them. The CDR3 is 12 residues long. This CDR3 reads CASSEITHEQYF. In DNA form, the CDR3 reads TGCGCCAGCAGTGAGATCACCCACGAGCAGTACTTC.